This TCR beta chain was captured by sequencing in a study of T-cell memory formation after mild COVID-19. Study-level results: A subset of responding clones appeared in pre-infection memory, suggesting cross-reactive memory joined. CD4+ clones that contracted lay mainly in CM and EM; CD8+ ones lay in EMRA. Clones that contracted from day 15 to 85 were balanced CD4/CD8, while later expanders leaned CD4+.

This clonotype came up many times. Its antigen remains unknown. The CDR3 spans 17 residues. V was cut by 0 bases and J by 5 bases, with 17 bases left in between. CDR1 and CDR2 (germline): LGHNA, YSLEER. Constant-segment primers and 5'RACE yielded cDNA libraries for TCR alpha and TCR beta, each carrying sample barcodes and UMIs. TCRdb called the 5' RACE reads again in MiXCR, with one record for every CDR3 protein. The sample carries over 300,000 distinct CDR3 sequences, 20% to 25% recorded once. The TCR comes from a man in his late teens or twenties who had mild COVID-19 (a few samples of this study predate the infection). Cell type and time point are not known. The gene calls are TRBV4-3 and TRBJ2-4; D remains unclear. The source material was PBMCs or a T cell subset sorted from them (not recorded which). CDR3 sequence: CASSQDLGSPAQNIQYF. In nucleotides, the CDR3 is TGCGCCAGCAGCCAAGATTTGGGTTCGCCTGCGCAAAACATTCAGTACTTC.